This TCR beta chain originates from a study of T cells in Graves' hyperthyroidism and ophthalmopathy. V was trimmed by 1 base and J by 0 bases, leaving 9 bases between them. The CDR3 extends over 15 amino acids. Per the germline V gene, CDR1 is MGHDK and CDR2 is SYGVNS. The CDR3 regions of TCR beta were amplified from RNA transcripts. With the HTBI primer set, the TCR CDR3 went through a first round of RT-PCR. TCRdb used MiXCR to reprocess the multiplex PCR reads, holding one entry per CDR3 protein. The sample carries some 740,000 distinct CDR3 sequences, around 15% recorded once. Uncontrolled infection, other autoimmune disease, pregnancy or lactation excluded patients. This clonotype was seen at least ten times.

This sequence was found in a woman under 30 with Graves' hyperthyroidism. The chain combines TRBV25-1 with TRBJ1-1; D unclear. The sample taken for sequencing was blood. CDR3 DNA: TGTGCCAGCAGTGAATCTGATGGGATGAACACTGAAGCTTTCTTT. It encodes CASSESDGMNTEAFF.